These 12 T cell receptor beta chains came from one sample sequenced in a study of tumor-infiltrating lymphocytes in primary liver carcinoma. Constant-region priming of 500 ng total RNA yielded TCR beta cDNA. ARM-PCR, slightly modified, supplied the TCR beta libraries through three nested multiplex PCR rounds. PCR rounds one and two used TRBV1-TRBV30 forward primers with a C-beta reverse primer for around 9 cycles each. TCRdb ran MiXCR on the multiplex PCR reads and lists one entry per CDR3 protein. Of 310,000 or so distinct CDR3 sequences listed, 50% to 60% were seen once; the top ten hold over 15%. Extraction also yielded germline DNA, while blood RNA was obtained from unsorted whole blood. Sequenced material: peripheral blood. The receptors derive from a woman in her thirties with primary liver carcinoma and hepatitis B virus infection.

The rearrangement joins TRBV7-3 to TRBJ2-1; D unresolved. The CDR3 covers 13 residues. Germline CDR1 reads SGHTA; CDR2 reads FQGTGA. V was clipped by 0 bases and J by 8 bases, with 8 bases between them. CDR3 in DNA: TGTGCCAGCAGCTTAACCATCCTCGATGAGCAGTTCTTC. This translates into CASSLTILDEQFF.

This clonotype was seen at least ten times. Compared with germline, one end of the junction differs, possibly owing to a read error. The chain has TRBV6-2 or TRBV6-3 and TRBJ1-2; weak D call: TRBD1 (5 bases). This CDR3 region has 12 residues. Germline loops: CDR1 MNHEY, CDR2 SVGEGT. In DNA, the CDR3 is TGTGCCAGCAGTTACGGGACTTCGACTGCCCACTTC. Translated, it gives CASSYGTSTAHF.

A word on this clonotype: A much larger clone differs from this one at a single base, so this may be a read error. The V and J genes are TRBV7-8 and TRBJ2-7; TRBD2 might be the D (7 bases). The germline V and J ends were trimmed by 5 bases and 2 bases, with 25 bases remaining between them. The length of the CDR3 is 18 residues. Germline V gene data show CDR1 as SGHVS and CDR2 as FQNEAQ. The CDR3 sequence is CASSPRGFGRGGTYEQYF. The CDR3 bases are TGTGCCAGCAGCCCCCGTGGGTTCGGCAGGGGAGGGACCTACGAGCAGTACTTC.

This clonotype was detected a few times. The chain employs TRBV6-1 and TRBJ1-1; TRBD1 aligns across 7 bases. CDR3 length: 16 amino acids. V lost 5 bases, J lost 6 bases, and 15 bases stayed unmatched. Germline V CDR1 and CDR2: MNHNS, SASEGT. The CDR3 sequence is CASSRSGQGGTPEAFF. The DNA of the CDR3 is TGTGCCAGCAGTCGGAGCGGTCAGGGGGGAACACCTGAAGCTTTCTTT.

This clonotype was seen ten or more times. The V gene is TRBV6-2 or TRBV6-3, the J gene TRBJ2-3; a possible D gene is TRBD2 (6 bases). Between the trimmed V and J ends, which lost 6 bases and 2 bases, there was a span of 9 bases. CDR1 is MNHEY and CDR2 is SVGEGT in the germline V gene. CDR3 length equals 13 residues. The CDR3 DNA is TGTGCCAGCAGCACGGGAGCCACAGATACGCAGTATTTT. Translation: CASSTGATDTQYF.

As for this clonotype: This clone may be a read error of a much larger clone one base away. CDR3 coding DNA: TGTGCCAGCAACCAAGTCGCTGGGACTGATAATTCACCCCTCCACTTT. This encodes CASNQVAGTDNSPLHF. The chain combines TRBV4-2 with TRBJ1-6; maybe TRBD1 (5 bases). Germline V gives CDR1 LGHNA, CDR2 YNFKEQ. The CDR3 loop spans 16 amino acids.

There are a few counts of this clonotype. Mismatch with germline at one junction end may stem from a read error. CDR3 residues: CASSYISGSYEQYF. CDR3 nucleotides: TGTGCCAGCAGTTACATTAGCGGGAGCTACGAGCAGTATTTC. The chain couples TRBV6-5 to TRBJ2-7, with TRBD2 identical over 9 bases. CDR1 is MNHEY and CDR2 is SVGAGI in the germline V gene. The CDR3 has 14 amino acids.

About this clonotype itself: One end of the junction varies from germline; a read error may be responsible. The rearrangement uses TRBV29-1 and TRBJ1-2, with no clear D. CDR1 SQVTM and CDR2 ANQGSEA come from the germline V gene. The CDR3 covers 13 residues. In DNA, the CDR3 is TGCAACGTTGTCGAAAGGAAATTCCATGGTTACACCTTC. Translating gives CNVVERKFHGYTF.

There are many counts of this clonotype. The CDR3 DNA reads TGTGCCAGCAGTGAAGGAGGTTCACCCCTCCACTTT. It translates to CASSEGGSPLHF. The chain has TRBV6-1 and TRBJ1-6; D remains ambiguous. Per the germline V gene, CDR1 is MNHNS and CDR2 is SASEGT. The ends were cut back, 1 base at V and 9 bases at J, with 4 bases in the middle. The CDR3 runs 12 residues.

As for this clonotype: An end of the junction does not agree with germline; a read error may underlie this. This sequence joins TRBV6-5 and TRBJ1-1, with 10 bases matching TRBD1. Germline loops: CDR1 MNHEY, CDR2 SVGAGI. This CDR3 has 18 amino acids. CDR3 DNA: TGTGCCAGCAGTTACAATACCTTTTGGGGACAGGGGAACACTGGAGCTTTCTTT. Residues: CASSYNTFWGQGNTGAFF.

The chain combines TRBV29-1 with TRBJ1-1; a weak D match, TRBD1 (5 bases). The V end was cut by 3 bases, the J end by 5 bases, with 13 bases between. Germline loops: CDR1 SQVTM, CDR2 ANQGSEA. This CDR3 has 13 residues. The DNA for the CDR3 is TGCAGCGTTGATGGGGGATTGGGGACTGAAGCTTTCTTT. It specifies CSVDGGLGTEAFF.

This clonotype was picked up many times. Here the CDR3 reads CSVGVGGTDTQYF. The DNA for the CDR3 is TGCAGCGTTGGTGTAGGTGGCACAGATACGCAGTATTTT. The chain joins TRBV29-1 to TRBJ2-3; no reliable D call. Trimming shortened V by 4 bases and J by 1 base, and 9 bases separated the two germline ends. Germline V lookup: CDR1 SQVTM, CDR2 ANQGSEA. This CDR3 has 13 amino acids.